This TCR beta chain was captured by sequencing in a study of cytomegalovirus exposure and HLA in healthy donors. About this clone: Its antigen is currently unknown. An end of the junction differs from the germline gene, which may be a read error.

The study's findings and limits: A missense variant in DCLRE1C was later tied to TCR beta V- and J-gene trimming.

This CDR3 has 16 amino acids. Per germline, CDR1 MDHEN and CDR2 SYDVKM. The study ran its PCR with 60 Vbeta and 13 Jbeta primers. Profiled with immunoSEQ multiplex PCR; TCRdb holds only in-frame clones, not every one. Altogether more than 100,000 clones are present, about 70% being singletons, with the ten largest covering less than 3%. This receptor was identified in a woman in her thirties or forties in good health and CMV-seronegative. Sequencing used PBMCs. The V and J genes are TRBV28 and TRBJ1-6, with 8 bases fitting TRBD1. The CDR3 DNA is TGTGCCAGCAGAGAGACCAGGGACAGGAATTACTCACCCCCCCACTTT. Translated, it gives CASRETRDRNYSPPHF.